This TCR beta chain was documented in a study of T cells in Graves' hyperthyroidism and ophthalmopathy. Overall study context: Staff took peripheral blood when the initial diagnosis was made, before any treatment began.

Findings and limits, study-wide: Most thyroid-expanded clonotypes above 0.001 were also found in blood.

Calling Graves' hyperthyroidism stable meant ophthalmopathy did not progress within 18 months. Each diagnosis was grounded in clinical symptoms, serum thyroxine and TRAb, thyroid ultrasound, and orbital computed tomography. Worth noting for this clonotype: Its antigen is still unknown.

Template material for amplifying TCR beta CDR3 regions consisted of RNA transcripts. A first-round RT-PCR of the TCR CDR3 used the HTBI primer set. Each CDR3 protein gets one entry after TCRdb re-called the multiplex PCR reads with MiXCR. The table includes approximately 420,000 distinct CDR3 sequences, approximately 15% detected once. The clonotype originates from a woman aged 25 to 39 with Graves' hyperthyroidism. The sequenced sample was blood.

CDR3 DNA: TGTGCCAGCCGACCGCCTAGCACAGATACGCAGTATTTT. Encoded protein: CASRPPSTDTQYF. The chain combines TRBV19 with TRBJ2-3, with no clear D. V lost 9 bases and J 0 bases, leaving 10 bases between the germline ends. Germline V gene sequence: CDR1 LNHDA, CDR2 SQIVND (reference sequence). This CDR3 region has 13 residues.